This T cell receptor beta chain was identified during a study of T cells in Graves' hyperthyroidism and ophthalmopathy. Amplification yielded TCR beta CDR3 regions, with RNA transcripts as the source. An initial round of RT-PCR targeting the TCR CDR3 relied on the HTBI primer set. TCRdb independently ran MiXCR on the multiplex PCR reads; one entry per CDR3 protein. The profile shows 500,000 to 800,000 distinct CDR3 sequences, about 45% of them singletons. The CDR3 length is 13 residues. Trimming took off 6 bases at V and 4 bases at J, with 12 bases between the two ends. CDR1 is MNHNS, CDR2 SASEGT, per germline.

The TCR sequence derives from an adult man with Graves' disease, either hyperthyroidism or ophthalmopathy (not recorded which). V and J are TRBV6-1 and TRBJ1-1; the D gene is possibly TRBD1 (5 bases). Sequencing was done on a sample of peripheral blood or thyroid tissue (not recorded which). CDR3 DNA: TGTGCCAGCAGGATACAGGATTTCACTGAAGCTTTCTTT. Its protein product is CASRIQDFTEAFF.